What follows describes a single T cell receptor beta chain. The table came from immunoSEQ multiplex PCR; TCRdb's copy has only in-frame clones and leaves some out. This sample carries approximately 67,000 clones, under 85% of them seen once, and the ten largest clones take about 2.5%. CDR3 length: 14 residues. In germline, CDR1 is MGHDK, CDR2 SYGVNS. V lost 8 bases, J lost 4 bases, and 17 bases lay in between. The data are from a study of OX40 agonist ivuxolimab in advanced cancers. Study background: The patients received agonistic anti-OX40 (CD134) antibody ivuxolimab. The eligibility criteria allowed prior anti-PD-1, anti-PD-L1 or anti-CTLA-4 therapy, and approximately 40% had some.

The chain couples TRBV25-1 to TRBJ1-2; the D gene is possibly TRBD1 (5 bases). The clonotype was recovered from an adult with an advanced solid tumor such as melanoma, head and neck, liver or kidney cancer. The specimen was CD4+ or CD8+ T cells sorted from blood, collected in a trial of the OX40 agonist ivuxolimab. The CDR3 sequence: CASCRDPQIYGYTF. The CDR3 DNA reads TGTGCCAGCTGCCGGGACCCGCAGATCTATGGCTACACCTTC.